Presented here are 20 T cell receptor beta chains from one specimen sequenced in a study of early T cells in non-severe SARS-CoV-2 infection. TCRdb redid the calling of the 5' RACE reads with MiXCR, one entry per CDR3 protein. The table lists under 70,000 distinct CDR3 sequences, around 6% of them singletons. Sequenced material: whole blood. The receptors derive from an adult who was a healthcare worker with PCR-confirmed SARS-CoV-2 infection or an uninfected control (not recorded which).

This chain joins TRBV9 and TRBJ2-7; 8 nucleotides match TRBD2. Trimming took 4 bases from V and 6 from J; bases not matched to a gene: 9. Germline loops: CDR1 SGDLS, CDR2 YYNGEE. The CDR3 runs to 14 residues. CDR3 protein: CASSNSGTQGEQYF. CDR3 sequence (DNA): TGTGCCAGCAGCAATAGCGGGACCCAAGGCGAGCAGTACTTC.

This clonotype was counted ten times or more. J is TRBJ1-1 and V is TRBV5-1; possibly TRBD1 for D (6 bases). V lost 3 bases, J lost 1 base, and 10 bases lay in between. CDR3 length: 14 amino acids. Germline V CDR1 and CDR2: SGHRS, YFSETQ. CDR3 bases: TGCGCCAGCAGCTCTCCGGGACAGAACACTGAAGCTTTCTTT. This encodes CASSSPGQNTEAFF.

This chain links TRBV7-9 with TRBJ1-1; no definite D call. Germline-derived CDR1 and CDR2 are SEHNR and FQNEAQ (reference sequence). This CDR3 region has 14 residues. Trimming pared 3 bases from V and 11 bases from J, leaving 19 bases between. CDR3 nucleotides: TGTGCCAGCAGCTTCGCGATCTCTGGTTTCCCGGCTTTCTTT. Protein: CASSFAISGFPAFF.

The chain carries TRBV7-9 and TRBJ2-2, with TRBD2 as a possible D gene (6 bases). V gave up 5 bases and J gave up 4 bases, with 11 bases separating them. This CDR3 has 14 residues. Germline CDR1 is SEHNR and CDR2 is FQNEAQ (reference sequence). Here the CDR3 DNA reads TGTGCCAGCAGCCCAGGGACTGCCACCGGGGAGCTGTTTTTT. Translation gives CASSPGTATGELFF.

This clonotype appeared many times. The V call is TRBV11-2, the J call TRBJ2-3, with unresolved D. CDR1 SGHAT and CDR2 FQNNGV come from the germline V gene. The V end lost 3 bases, the J end lost 8 bases, and 12 bases lay between the germline ends. The CDR3 totals 13 residues. Here the CDR3 reads CASSFAEYGTQYF. CDR3 sequence (DNA): TGTGCCAGCAGCTTCGCGGAATATGGTACGCAGTATTTT.

In this sample, this clonotype turned up many times. V usage is TRBV5-1 and J usage is TRBJ2-7; TRBD2 might be the D (6 bases). This CDR3 contains 14 residues. Per germline, CDR1 SGHRS and CDR2 YFSETQ. Trimming removed 4 bases at V and 1 base at J, with 12 bases between. DNA of the CDR3: TGCGCCAGCAGCGTCTATAGCGGTTCCTACGAGCAGTACTTC. Protein: CASSVYSGSYEQYF.

This clonotype has ten or more counts. The chain recombines TRBV5-1 with TRBJ2-5; D possibly corresponds to TRBD1 (5 bases). This CDR3 region has 15 residues. CDR1 and CDR2 from the germline V gene are SGHRS and YFSETQ. V lost 3 bases and J lost 0, with 12 bases in between. The CDR3 protein is CASSSGLAYQETQYF. CDR3 DNA sequence: TGCGCCAGCAGCTCAGGGCTGGCGTACCAAGAGACCCAGTACTTC.

The sample holds one count of this clonotype. J is TRBJ2-5 and V is TRBV5-1, with D perhaps matching TRBD1 (6 bases). CDR3 size: 14 residues. V gave up 0 bases and J gave up 10 bases, with 16 bases separating them. CDR1 is SGHRS and CDR2 is YFSETQ in the germline V gene. The CDR3 DNA is TGCGCCAGCAGCTTGGGAGGGGACATCAACCACCAGTACTTC. Translated: CASSLGGDINHQYF.

This sequence joins TRBV9 and TRBJ2-7; maybe TRBD2 (5 bases). Germline-derived CDR1 and CDR2 are SGDLS and YYNGEE. The ends were cut back, 0 bases at V and 7 bases at J, with 17 bases in the middle. The CDR3 length is 15 residues. DNA of the CDR3: TGTGCCAGCAGCGTAGCGGGTCAGGTCGGAGGAGAGCAGTACTTC. Protein sequence: CASSVAGQVGGEQYF. The complete variable domain, with remaining parts taken from reference TRBV9 and TRBJ2-7, reads DSGVTQTPKHLITATGQRVTLRCSPRSGDLSVYWYQQSLDQGLQFLIQYYNGEERAKGNILERFSAQQFPDLHSELNLSSLELGDSALYFCASSVAGQVGGEQYFGPGTRLTVT.

At least ten counts were recorded for this clonotype. This sequence joins TRBV27 and TRBJ2-7; TRBD2 is a possible D gene (6 bases). V was clipped by 5 bases and J by 3 bases, with 14 bases between them. The CDR3 length is 14 residues. Per the germline V gene, CDR1 is MNHEY and CDR2 is SMNVEV (reference sequence). CDR3 DNA: TGTGCCAGCAGTGAGTGGGGGGATAGCTACGAGCAGTACTTC. Its protein product is CASSEWGDSYEQYF.

The table lists this clonotype with many counts. V and J are TRBV3-1 and TRBJ1-2; the D is unclear. V was clipped by 1 base and J by 8 bases, with 8 bases between them. From germline, CDR1 is LGHDT and CDR2 YNNKEL (reference sequence). There are 12 residues in the CDR3. The CDR3 reads CASSQGTRGYTF. The CDR3 nucleotides read TGTGCCAGCAGCCAAGGGACCCGGGGCTACACCTTC.

This clonotype was detected ten times or more. This chain connects TRBV12-3 or TRBV12-4 to TRBJ1-2; D is perhaps TRBD1 (5 bases). This CDR3 has 14 residues. V lost 3 bases, J lost 4 bases, and 12 bases lay in between. CDR3 sequence reads: CASSLGHRFYGYTF. DNA of the CDR3: TGTGCCAGCAGTTTGGGGCACAGGTTCTATGGCTACACCTTC.

In this sample, this clonotype turned up a few times. The chain combines TRBV29-1 with TRBJ2-7; no definite D call. CDR1 is SQVTM, CDR2 ANQGSEA, per germline. The V end lost 3 bases, the J end lost 2 bases, and 11 bases lay between the germline ends. The CDR3 has 13 residues. DNA of the CDR3: TGCAGCGTTGAGTCTACCATAACCTACGAGCAGTACTTC. This encodes CSVESTITYEQYF.

This clonotype was seen a handful of times. The genes are TRBV21-1 and TRBJ2-2; the table's D call, TRBD1, has no DNA check behind it. TRBV21-1 is listed as a pseudogene. The CDR3 has 17 amino acids. The chain's CDR3 is CATAKTSDRLNTGELFF. The CDR3 region has the DNA TGTGCCACAGCGAAAACTTCCGACAGGTTGAACACCGGGGAGCTGTTTTTT.

This clonotype was seen ten or more times. V usage is TRBV5-5 and J usage is TRBJ1-2; 8 positions agree with TRBD1. Losses at the gene ends were 3 bases for V and 0 bases for J; bases not matched to a gene: 10. The CDR3 is 17 residues long. CDR1 is SGHKS and CDR2 is YYEKEE in the germline V gene (reference sequence). As DNA, the CDR3 is TGTGCCAGCAGCTCCCAACCCGGACAGGGAGCTAACTATGGCTACACCTTC. Its protein product is CASSSQPGQGANYGYTF.

This clonotype showed up many times. The genes are TRBV3-1 and TRBJ2-7, with D unresolved. V gave up 4 bases and J gave up 3 bases, with 16 bases separating them. CDR3 length: 15 residues. The germline V gene has CDR1 LGHDT and CDR2 YNNKEL (reference sequence). CDR3 sequence (DNA): TGTGCCAGCAGCCTCACAACTGAGTTACGCTACGAGCAGTACTTC. Translating it yields CASSLTTELRYEQYF.

This clonotype was counted at least ten times. J is TRBJ2-1 and V is TRBV6-2 or TRBV6-3; TRBD1 aligns across 8 bases. Germline-derived CDR1 and CDR2 are MNHEY and SVGEGT. This CDR3 comprises 16 residues. The V and J ends lost 5 bases and 2 bases, in that order; junction bases with no gene match: 8. CDR3 nucleotides: TGTGCCAGCAGTACGGGACAGGCGAGCGCCTACAATGAGCAGTTCTTC. Translating gives CASSTGQASAYNEQFF.

The table lists this clonotype with a count of one. The V and J genes are TRBV7-9 and TRBJ1-2; D not resolved. Trimming left V 8 bases short and J 4 bases short, with 17 bases between. Per germline, CDR1 SEHNR and CDR2 FQNEAQ (reference sequence). This CDR3 spans 14 amino acids. DNA for the CDR3: TGTGCCAGCCAACCCGTGGAGGAATTCTATGGCTACACCTTC. Residues: CASQPVEEFYGYTF.

This clonotype was recorded many times. In DNA, the CDR3 is TGTGCCAGCAGCCCACGTAACCGAGGGCAAGAGACCCAGTACTTC. Amino acids: CASSPRNRGQETQYF. The rearrangement uses TRBV4-2 and TRBJ2-5; D might be TRBD2 (5 bases). This CDR3 spans 15 amino acids. With 4 bases removed from V and 2 bases from J, the gap between germline ends came to 14 bases. CDR1 and CDR2 (germline): LGHNA, YNFKEQ.

The rearrangement joins TRBV7-6 to TRBJ1-1; no reliable D call. V lost 1 base, J lost 1 base, and 10 bases lay in between. This CDR3 region has 15 residues. The germline V gene has CDR1 SGHVS and CDR2 FNYEAQ. In DNA, the CDR3 is TGTGCCAGCAGCTTAGTCACTTTAGGGAACACTGAAGCTTTCTTT. This encodes CASSLVTLGNTEAFF.